This is a list of T cell receptor beta chains from one sample in a study of T cells in Graves' hyperthyroidism and ophthalmopathy. From the multiplex PCR reads, TCRdb called clonotypes with MiXCR, one entry per CDR3 protein. The sample holds about 500,000 distinct CDR3 sequences, around 15% seen once. Material: blood. These receptors were obtained from a young woman with Graves' ophthalmopathy. The CDR3 runs from the conserved cysteine through the conserved F or W. A D gene is named only where the DNA matches it firmly. The size entry is marked missing in some rows and otherwise reads once, few, many or a size class.

V	D	J	size	CDR3	DNA
TRBV6-2/TRBV6-3	TRBD2	TRBJ2-2	-	CTSSFLTSGTGELFF	TGTACCAGCAGTTTCCTGACTAGCGGGACCGGGGAGCTGTTTTTT
TRBV20-1	-	TRBJ1-2	many	CSAPQARLNYGYTF	TGCAGTGCTCCGCAGGCCAGACTTAACTATGGCTACACCTTC
TRBV28	TRBD1	TRBJ2-5	few	CASSLGPGTGRETQYF	TGTGCCAGCAGTTTAGGCCCCGGGACAGGGCGGGAGACCCAGTACTTC
TRBV9	-	TRBJ2-1	few	CASSSSDLAQGRVYEQFF	TGTGCCAGCAGTTCCTCAGACTTAGCCCAGGGGAGGGTTTATGAGCAGTTCTTC
TRBV6-2/TRBV6-3	-	TRBJ1-1	few	CASSYSIGATEAFF	TGTGCCAGCAGTTACTCGATAGGGGCCACTGAAGCTTTCTTT
TRBV20-1	-	TRBJ2-1	many	CSALQGLGFNEQFF	TGCAGTGCTCTCCAGGGACTCGGATTCAATGAGCAGTTCTTC
TRBV7-2	TRBD2	TRBJ2-1	many	CASSPGGSGAGEQFF	TGTGCCAGCAGCCCCGGTGGTAGCGGGGCGGGTGAGCAGTTCTTC
TRBV25-1	-	TRBJ1-5	-	CASSEEDQPQHF	TGTGCCAGCAGTGAGGAGGATCAGCCCCAGCATTTT
TRBV4-2	-	TRBJ1-6	-	CASSQDFSPLHF	TGTGCCAGCAGCCAGGACTTCAGTCCCCTCCACTTT
TRBV28	-	TRBJ1-1	-	CASSLFQWGQNTEAFF	TGTGCCAGCAGTTTATTTCAGTGGGGACAGAACACTGAAGCTTTCTTT
TRBV20-1	TRBD2	TRBJ2-2	few	CSARGREYTGELFF	TGCAGTGCTAGAGGGCGGGAGTACACCGGGGAGCTGTTTTTT
TRBV7-9	-	TRBJ1-1	-	CAVSRPGHPEAFF	TGTGCCGTCAGCCGCCCCGGACACCCTGAAGCTTTCTTT
TRBV7-9	TRBD2	TRBJ2-1	many	CASSFGRGSSYNEQFF	TGTGCCAGCAGCTTCGGGCGGGGGAGCTCCTACAATGAGCAGTTCTTC
TRBV15	-	TRBJ1-1	few	CATSRDLVSGYNTEAFF	TGTGCCACCAGCAGAGATTTGGTGTCTGGGTATAACACTGAAGCTTTCTTT
TRBV3-1	-	TRBJ2-5	-	CASSHQQMGTQYF	TGTGCCAGCAGCCATCAACAAATGGGGACCCAGTACTTC
TRBV28	-	TRBJ2-1	-	CASSGDKQFF	TGTGCCAGCAGTGGGGACAAGCAGTTCTTC
TRBV29-1	-	TRBJ1-6	-	CSVAFGTGRNSPLHF	TGCAGCGTTGCTTTTGGGACGGGGCGTAATTCACCCCTCCACTTT
TRBV29-1	-	TRBJ1-4	few	CSVLTGGRGEKLFF	TGCAGCGTTCTCACGGGGGGAAGGGGTGAAAAACTGTTTTTT
TRBV30	-	TRBJ2-2	many	CAWNDRGRVVAGELFF	TGTGCCTGGAATGATAGGGGAAGGGTCGTAGCCGGGGAGCTGTTTTTT
TRBV11-2	-	TRBJ2-2	-	CASSLHQAGLFF	TGTGCCAGCAGCCTCCATCAGGCGGGGCTGTTTTTT
TRBV28	-	TRBJ2-4	many	CASSPEPGTAKNIQYF	TGTGCCAGCAGTCCGGAACCCGGGACAGCCAAAAACATTCAGTACTTC
TRBV20-1	TRBD1	TRBJ2-7	many	CSASLGQGNEQYF	TGCAGTGCTAGCCTGGGACAGGGTAACGAGCAGTACTTC
TRBV3-1	TRBD1	TRBJ2-7	few	CASSQTLDRVGEQYF	TGTGCCAGCAGCCAAACACTGGACAGGGTTGGGGAGCAGTACTTC
TRBV6-2/TRBV6-3	TRBD2	TRBJ2-3	many	CASSYGSLAGGGADTQYF	TGTGCCAGCAGTTACGGGTCCCTAGCGGGAGGCGGAGCAGATACGCAGTATTTT
TRBV5-1	TRBD2	TRBJ2-1	many	CASSPHRTSGGPHEQFF	TGCGCCAGCAGCCCCCATAGGACTAGCGGGGGCCCCCATGAGCAGTTCTTC
TRBV24-1	-	TRBJ2-2	once	CATSDFIFGELFF	TGTGCCACCAGTGACTTTATCTTCGGGGAGCTGTTTTTT
TRBV7-3	TRBD2	TRBJ2-7	-	CASSLGGEGDEQYF	TGTGCCAGCAGCTTAGGGGGGGAAGGGGACGAGCAGTACTTC
TRBV2	-	TRBJ1-5	many	CASSSEDQPQHF	TGTGCCAGCAGTTCGGAAGATCAGCCCCAGCATTTT
TRBV20-1	TRBD2	TRBJ2-3	many	CSALTSGRTDTQYF	TGCAGTGCCCTGACTAGCGGGAGGACAGATACGCAGTATTTT
TRBV18	-	TRBJ2-3	many	CASFPGGLSTDTQYF	TGTGCCAGCTTCCCCGGGGGATTGAGCACAGATACGCAGTATTTT
TRBV28	TRBD1	TRBJ2-5	many	CASSLITGQGFRETQYF	TGTGCCAGCAGTTTAATCACGGGACAGGGGTTTAGAGAGACCCAGTACTTC
TRBV7-9	-	TRBJ2-6	-	CASSTLGAPTGANVLTF	TGTGCCAGCAGCACACTCGGGGCCCCAACTGGGGCCAACGTCCTGACTTTC
TRBV13	-	TRBJ2-5	-	CASSSHPQVRGETQYF	TGTGCCAGCAGCTCCCATCCGCAAGTAAGGGGCGAGACCCAGTACTTC
TRBV5-1	TRBD1	TRBJ2-7	-	CASSPGTANEQYF	TGCGCCAGCAGCCCCGGGACAGCGAACGAGCAGTACTTC
TRBV10-3	-	TRBJ2-1	few	CAISDWESYNEQFF	TGTGCCATCAGTGACTGGGAAAGCTACAATGAGCAGTTCTTC
TRBV7-2	-	TRBJ2-3	many	CASSFIPEDTQYF	TGTGCCAGCAGCTTTATCCCGGAAGATACGCAGTATTTT
TRBV30	TRBD2	TRBJ2-1	-	CAWKRLASYNEQFF	TGTGCCTGGAAAAGACTAGCGAGCTACAATGAGCAGTTCTTC
TRBV19	TRBD1	TRBJ2-1	few	CASSTGQNYNEQFF	TGTGCCAGTAGTACGGGACAGAACTACAATGAGCAGTTCTTC
TRBV12-3/TRBV12-4	-	TRBJ1-1	many	CASTLGGRGTEAFF	TGTGCCAGCACCTTGGGGGGGCGGGGCACTGAAGCTTTCTTT
TRBV20-1	-	TRBJ2-3	many	CSAGVVSGGRGDTQYF	TGCAGTGCTGGAGTTGTTAGCGGCGGACGAGGAGATACGCAGTATTTT
TRBV6-1	-	TRBJ2-5	many	CASSSVGLLVTQYF	TGTGCCAGCAGCTCGGTAGGACTGCTGGTGACCCAGTACTTC
TRBV30	TRBD1	TRBJ2-1	many	CAWSWGQGDEQFF	TGTGCCTGGAGTTGGGGACAGGGGGATGAGCAGTTCTTC
TRBV6-2/TRBV6-3	-	TRBJ2-7	many	CASSYEGEQYF	TGTGCCAGCAGTTACGAGGGCGAGCAGTACTTC
TRBV5-8	-	TRBJ2-1	many	CASSLGGNTGNEQFF	TGTGCCAGCAGCTTGGGCGGGAACACGGGCAATGAGCAGTTCTTC
TRBV6-1	-	TRBJ1-5	many	CASSEWGLGQPQHF	TGTGCCAGCAGTGAATGGGGGCTAGGTCAGCCCCAGCATTTT
TRBV15	TRBD1	TRBJ2-1	few	CATSRDRAPYNEQFF	TGTGCCACCAGCAGGGACAGGGCCCCCTACAATGAGCAGTTCTTC
TRBV27	-	TRBJ2-1	many	CATRRTTDNEQFF	TGTGCCACCCGCCGGACCACAGACAATGAGCAGTTCTTC
TRBV20-1	-	TRBJ2-1	many	CSARAFLVRNEQFF	TGCAGTGCTAGGGCTTTTTTAGTCCGCAATGAGCAGTTCTTC
TRBV20-1	-	TRBJ2-7	-	CSATRLQVTRDNDYEQYF	TGCAGTGCTACCCGACTCCAAGTCACCAGGGACAACGACTACGAGCAGTACTTC
TRBV2	TRBD2	TRBJ2-7	-	CASIRLAEQYF	TGTGCCAGCATCCGACTAGCGGAGCAGTACTTC
TRBV20-1	-	TRBJ2-1	many	CSARDLGRPSSYNEQFF	TGCAGTGCTAGAGATCTGGGCAGACCTAGCTCCTACAATGAGCAGTTCTTC
TRBV20-1	-	TRBJ2-3	many	CSASWVRLASTDTQYF	TGCAGTGCTAGCTGGGTCAGGCTAGCGTCTACAGATACGCAGTATTTT
TRBV28	-	TRBJ1-6	many	CASSLAGINSPLHF	TGTGCCAGCAGTCTTGCAGGAATTAATTCACCCCTCCACTTT
TRBV5-1	-	TRBJ2-7	many	CASSLEGGGARYEQYF	TGCGCCAGCAGCTTGGAAGGAGGGGGGGCTCGCTACGAGCAGTACTTC
TRBV7-9	-	TRBJ1-1	many	CALPNGTEAFF	TGTGCCCTTCCCAACGGCACTGAAGCTTTCTTT